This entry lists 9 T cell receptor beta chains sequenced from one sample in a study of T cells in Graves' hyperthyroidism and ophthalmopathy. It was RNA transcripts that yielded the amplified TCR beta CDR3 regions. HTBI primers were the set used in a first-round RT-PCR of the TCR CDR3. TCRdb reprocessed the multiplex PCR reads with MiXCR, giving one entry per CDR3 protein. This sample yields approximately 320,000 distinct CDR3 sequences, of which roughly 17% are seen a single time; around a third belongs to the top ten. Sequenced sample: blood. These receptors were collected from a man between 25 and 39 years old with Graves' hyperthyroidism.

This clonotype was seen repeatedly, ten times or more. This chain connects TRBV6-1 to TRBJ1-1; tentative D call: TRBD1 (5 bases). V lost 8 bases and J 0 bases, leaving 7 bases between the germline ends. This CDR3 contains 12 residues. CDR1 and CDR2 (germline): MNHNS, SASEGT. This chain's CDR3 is CASGHLNTEAFF. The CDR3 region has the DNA TGTGCCAGCGGACATTTGAACACTGAAGCTTTCTTT.

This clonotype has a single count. CDR3: CASSRAYGSYNEQFF. CDR3 bases: TGTGCCAGCAGTAGAGCCTATGGCTCCTACAATGAGCAGTTCTTC. The genes are TRBV2 and TRBJ2-1; D is unclear. Germline loops: CDR1 SNHLY, CDR2 FYNNEI. V shed 5 bases and J shed 0 bases, with 11 bases lying between them. This CDR3 has 15 amino acids. Variable domain in full (rest from reference TRBV2 and TRBJ2-1): EPEVTQTPSHQVTQMGQEVILRCVPISNHLYFYWYRQILGQKVEFLVSFYNNEISEKSEIFDDQFSVERPDGSNFTLKIRSTKLEDSAMYFCASSRAYGSYNEQFFGPGTRLTVL.

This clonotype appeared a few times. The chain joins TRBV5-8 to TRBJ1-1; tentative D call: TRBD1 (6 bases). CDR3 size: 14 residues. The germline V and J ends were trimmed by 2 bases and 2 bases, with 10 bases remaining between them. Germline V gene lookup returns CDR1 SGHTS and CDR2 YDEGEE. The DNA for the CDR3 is TGTGCCAGCAGCTTCGGACAGATTAACACTGAAGCTTTCTTT. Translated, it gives CASSFGQINTEAFF.

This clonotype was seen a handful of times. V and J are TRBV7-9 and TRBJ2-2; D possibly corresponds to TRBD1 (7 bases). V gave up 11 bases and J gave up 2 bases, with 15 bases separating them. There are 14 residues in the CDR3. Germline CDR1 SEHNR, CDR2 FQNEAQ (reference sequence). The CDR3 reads CAPQGGANTGELFF. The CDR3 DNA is TGTGCCCCTCAGGGGGGCGCCAACACCGGGGAGCTGTTTTTT.

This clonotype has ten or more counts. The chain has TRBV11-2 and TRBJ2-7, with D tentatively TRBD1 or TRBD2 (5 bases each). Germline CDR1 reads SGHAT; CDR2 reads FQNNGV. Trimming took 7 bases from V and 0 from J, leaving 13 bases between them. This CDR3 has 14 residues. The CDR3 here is CASTRGRSSYEQYF. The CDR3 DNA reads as TGTGCCAGCACTCGGGGACGGAGCTCCTACGAGCAGTACTTC.

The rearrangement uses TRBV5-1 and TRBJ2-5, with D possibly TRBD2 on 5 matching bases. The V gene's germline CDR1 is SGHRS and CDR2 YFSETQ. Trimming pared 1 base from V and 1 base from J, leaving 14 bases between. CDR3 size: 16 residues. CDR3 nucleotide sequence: TGCGCCAGCAGCTTGTTGTCGGGAAGCCTCCAAGAGACCCAGTACTTC. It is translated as CASSLLSGSLQETQYF.

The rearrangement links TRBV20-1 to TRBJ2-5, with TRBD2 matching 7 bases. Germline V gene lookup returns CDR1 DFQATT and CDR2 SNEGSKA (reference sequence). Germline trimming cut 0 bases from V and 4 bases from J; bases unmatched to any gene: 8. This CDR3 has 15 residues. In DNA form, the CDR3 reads TGCAGTGCTAGAGATCGGGGGAGGGCCCTAGAGACCCAGTACTTC. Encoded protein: CSARDRGRALETQYF.

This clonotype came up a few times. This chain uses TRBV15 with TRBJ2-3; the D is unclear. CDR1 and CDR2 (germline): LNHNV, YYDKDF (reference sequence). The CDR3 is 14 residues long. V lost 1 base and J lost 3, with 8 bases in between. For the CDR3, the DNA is TGTGCCACCAGCAGAGTTCGTCAGACAGATACGCAGTATTTT. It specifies CATSRVRQTDTQYF.

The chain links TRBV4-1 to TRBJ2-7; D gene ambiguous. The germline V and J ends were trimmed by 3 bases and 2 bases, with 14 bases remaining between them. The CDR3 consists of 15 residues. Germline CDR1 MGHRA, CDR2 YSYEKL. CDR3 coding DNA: TGCGCCAGCAGCCAGAACAGTATCCTAGCCTACGAGCAGTACTTC. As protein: CASSQNSILAYEQYF.